This T cell receptor beta chain derives from a study of blood T cell repertoires in COVID-19. Study information: Acute and convalescent COVID-19 specimens originated in the United States, Italy and Spain. PBMCs, B-cell-depleted T cells, or T cells provided the cDNA or gDNA that made up the material.

Authors' analysis steps: Cell counts per sample came from amplifying reference gene primers. Libraries were prepared by immunoSEQ multiplex PCR; TCRdb keeps only in-frame clonotypes and omits some of them. That table furnishes V, J and clone size, whereas the DNA furnished D and trimming. In the table there are 260,000 or so clones, about four fifths of which are singletons. During active infection, Seattle patients enrolled and were then monitored through disease. V shed 9 bases and J shed 1 base, with 13 bases lying between them. Germline CDR1 and CDR2: KGHDR and SFDVKD. The CDR3 spans 14 residues. This TCR came from a woman aged 80 or over with COVID-19, enrolled during active disease. The chain employs TRBV24-1 and TRBJ2-3, with a tentative D call TRBD2 (6 bases). The sequenced sample consisted of peripheral blood. This CDR3 reads CATGPGLGTDTQYF. DNA for the CDR3: TGTGCCACCGGCCCGGGACTGGGCACAGATACGCAGTATTTT.